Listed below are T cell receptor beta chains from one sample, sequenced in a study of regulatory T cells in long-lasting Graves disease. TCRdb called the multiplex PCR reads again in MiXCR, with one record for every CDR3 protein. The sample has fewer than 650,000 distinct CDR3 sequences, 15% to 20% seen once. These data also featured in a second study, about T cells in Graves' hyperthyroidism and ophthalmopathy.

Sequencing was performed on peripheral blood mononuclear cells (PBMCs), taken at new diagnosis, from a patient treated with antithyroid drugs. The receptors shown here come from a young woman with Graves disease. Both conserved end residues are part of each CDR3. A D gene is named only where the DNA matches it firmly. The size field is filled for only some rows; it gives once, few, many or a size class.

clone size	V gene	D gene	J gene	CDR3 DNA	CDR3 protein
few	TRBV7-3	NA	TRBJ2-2	TGTGCCAGCAGCTTAATAGGCCACTCGAACACCGGGGAGCTGTTTTTT	CASSLIGHSNTGELFF
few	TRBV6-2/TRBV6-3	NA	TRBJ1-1	TGTGCCAGCAGGCCTGGGGCGACTGAAGCTTTCTTT	CASRPGATEAFF
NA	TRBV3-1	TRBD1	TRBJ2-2	TGTGCCAGCAGCCAAGAGGGACAGGGCGTCAAAAACACCGGGGAGCTGTTTTTT	CASSQEGQGVKNTGELFF
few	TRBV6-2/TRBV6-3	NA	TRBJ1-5	TGTGCCAGCAGTCACGGGGGAGAGGTTCAGCCCCAGCATTTT	CASSHGGEVQPQHF
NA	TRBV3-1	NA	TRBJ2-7	TGTGCCAGCAGCCCCCTAAGCACCGGACGGAGCTCCTACGAGCAGTACTTC	CASSPLSTGRSSYEQYF
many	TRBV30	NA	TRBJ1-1	TGTGCCTGGAGTGGCACTAACACTGAAGCTTTCTTT	CAWSGTNTEAFF
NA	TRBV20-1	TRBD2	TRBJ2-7	TGCAGTGCTAGATCCTCACGGGGCGGGAGCTACTACGAGCAGTACTTC	CSARSSRGGSYYEQYF
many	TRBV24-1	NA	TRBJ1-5	TGTGCCACCAGTCAGGGGATGTGGCAGCCCCAGCATTTT	CATSQGMWQPQHF
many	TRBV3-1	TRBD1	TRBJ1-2	TGTGCCAGCAGCCAAGATCAGAGGACAGGGTATGGCTACACCTTC	CASSQDQRTGYGYTF
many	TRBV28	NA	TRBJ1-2	TGTGCCAGCAGCTTAGCCCGATCAGCCGGCTACACCTTC	CASSLARSAGYTF
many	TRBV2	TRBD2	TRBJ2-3	TGTGCCAGCAGTGTCGGCACTAGCGACACAGATACGCAGTATTTT	CASSVGTSDTDTQYF
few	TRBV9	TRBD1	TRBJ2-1	TGTGCCAGCACGTCCGGGACAGCTCTGAATGAGCAGTTCTTC	CASTSGTALNEQFF
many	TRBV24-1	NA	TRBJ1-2	TGTGCCACCAGTGACCCTTCTGGACCGACCAGTGGCTACACCTTC	CATSDPSGPTSGYTF
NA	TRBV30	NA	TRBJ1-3	TGTGCCTGGAGAGGACTTTCTGGAAACACCATATATTTT	CAWRGLSGNTIYF